This TCR beta chain appears in the sequencing data of a study of identical twins. This CDR3 is 14 amino acids long. The V end lost 6 bases, the J end lost 2 bases, and 14 bases lay between the germline ends. Germline V gene sequence: CDR1 DFQATT, CDR2 SNEGSKA (reference sequence). Study-wide results and caveats: The authors drew conclusions from cross-sectional statistical analysis rather than following the same donors. High-abundance cord blood beta clonotypes had fewer insertions; memory repertoires showed none.

A universal primer site was added by template switching, and unique molecular identifiers were carried by the cDNA. TCRdb called the 5' RACE reads again in MiXCR, with one record for every CDR3 protein. The sample lists approximately 220,000 distinct CDR3 sequences; 7% to 8.5% were seen once. About this clonotype: Its antigen is not known.

Everyone who donated was a healthy Caucasian. These same data were also listed under a study on yellow fever vaccine responses in identical twins.

The sequencing sample was made of CD8+ T cells sorted from blood. The receptor comes from a woman aged 18-29 years in good health. The chain combines TRBV20-1 with TRBJ1-5; D gene ambiguous. CDR3 coding DNA: TGCAGTGCGAAGCTGGGCTCCCGCAATCAGCCCCAGCATTTT. Translating gives CSAKLGSRNQPQHF.